The present entry profiles one T cell receptor (beta chain) with its context. Its specificity is unknown. Using immunoSEQ multiplex PCR, the repertoire was profiled, and TCRdb retains in-frame clones only, with some absent. Found here are about 280,000 clones, roughly 90% of them singletons; the top ten hold about 0.86%. The data were taken from a study of cytomegalovirus exposure and HLA in healthy donors. Whole-study context: It was reported in a later analysis that the same platform had been used for the 120 or so validation repertoires as for the roughly 670 first-cohort repertoires.

Regarding the study as a whole: Most TCR sequences showed up rarely, but some public TCRs showed up in many donors. Some TCR beta chains (about 180 of them) were listed as cytomegalovirus-associated.

Donors were drawn from the approximately 110-subject validation cohort, separate from the 666-subject first cohort. This TCR was recovered from a woman under 30 in good health and CMV-seronegative. Sequencing was done on a sample of PBMCs.

The CDR3, as DNA: TGTGCCAGTAGTATTGTACAGGGTTCCCACGAGCAGTACTTC. Translating it yields CASSIVQGSHEQYF. This chain links TRBV19 with TRBJ2-7; D possibly corresponds to TRBD1 (6 bases). V was pared by 3 bases and J by 5 bases, with 14 bases between. The germline gives CDR1 LNHDA, CDR2 SQIVND (reference sequence). This CDR3 is built from 14 residues. The variable domain in full, completed from reference TRBV19 and TRBJ2-7, reads DGGITQSPKYLFRKEGQNVTLSCEQNLNHDAMYWYRQDPGQGLRLIYYSQIVNDFQKGDIAEGYSVSREKKESFPLTVTSAQKNPTAFYLCASSIVQGSHEQYFGPGTRLTVT.